This T cell receptor (beta chain) is from a study of T cell responses to AZD1222 COVID-19 vaccine. The table came from immunoSEQ multiplex PCR; TCRdb's copy has only in-frame clones and leaves some out. The sample yields approximately 150,000 clones, around 94% seen once. This specimen was peripheral blood, taken on day 0 of AZD1222 vaccination. This TCR was sampled from an adult in good health.

Written as DNA, the CDR3 is TGTGCCAGCAGCACCCCCCCAGACAATGAGCAGTTCTTC. This encodes CASSTPPDNEQFF. This rearrangement joins TRBV9 to TRBJ2-1; D gene uncertain. With 4 bases removed from V and 5 bases from J, the gap between germline ends came to 10 bases. The CDR3 length is 13 residues. From germline, CDR1 is SGDLS and CDR2 YYNGEE.